This is a list of T cell receptor beta chains from one sample in a study of blood T cell repertoires in COVID-19. The protocol was immunoSEQ multiplex PCR, while the TCRdb copy is restricted to in-frame clones and leaves out a portion. The data contain approximately 74,000 clones, about four fifths of them seen just once; the ten biggest clones take up around 47%. Material for sequencing was peripheral blood. Source of these receptors: a human donor in a cohort sampled during active COVID-19. Both conserved end residues are part of each CDR3. The D gene is left open where the match is weak. Only part of the rows carry a size: once, few, many, or a class if the clone is expanded.

V gene	J gene	CDR3 length	D gene	clone size	CDR3 DNA	CDR3 protein
TRBV10-3	TRBJ2-1	14	-	-	TGTGCCCCACTACTAGAAAGGAGAATAAATGAGCAGTTCTTC	CAPLLERRINEQFF
TRBV3-1/TRBV3-2	TRBJ1-6	14	-	-	TGTGCCAGCAGCCATCGACTACTGAGGTCACCCCTCCACTTT	CASSHRLLRSPLHF
TRBV28	TRBJ1-1	17	-	once	TGTGCCAGCAGTTTATATGGGGCAGGTGGTAGGGTTACTGAAGCTTTCTTT	CASSLYGAGGRVTEAFF
TRBV6-6	TRBJ1-3	15	TRBD1	-	TGTGCCAGCAGTTACGGGACAGGGGAGGGAAACACCATATATTTT	CASSYGTGEGNTIYF
TRBV5-1	TRBJ2-5	15	-	-	TGCGCCAGCAGCTCCGACCGGAGCAGCGGGGAGACCCAGTACTTC	CASSSDRSSGETQYF
TRBV7-9	TRBJ2-7	16	-	-	TGTGCCAGCAGCCCCCTCTTTGGGCTAGACAGAAACGAGCAGTACTTC	CASSPLFGLDRNEQYF
TRBV24-1	TRBJ1-2	13	-	-	TGTGCCACCAGTGACTCCGGACAGCCCGGCTACACCTTC	CATSDSGQPGYTF
TRBV10-2	TRBJ2-2	13	-	-	TGCGCCACCAGCTCCCTGAACACCGGGGAGCTGTTTTTT	CATSSLNTGELFF
TRBV10-3	TRBJ2-7	13	TRBD2	-	TGTGCCATCAGGGGAAGACTAGCGTACGAGCAGTACTTC	CAIRGRLAYEQYF
TRBV6-1	TRBJ1-1	13	-	-	TGTGCCAGCAGTGACAGGGGCCCCCCGGTAGCTTTCTTT	CASSDRGPPVAFF
TRBV7-8	TRBJ2-2	15	TRBD2	-	TGTGCCAGCATCCCGGGGACTAGCCCGGGCGGGGAGCTGTTTTTT	CASIPGTSPGGELFF
TRBV2	TRBJ1-6	13	-	-	TGTGCCAGCAGTGAAAACCCCAGGGCACCCCTCCACTTT	CASSENPRAPLHF
TRBV6-1	TRBJ1-2	16	TRBD1	-	TGTGCCAGCAGTGAAGCGCTTCGGACAGGGACCTATGGCTACACCTTC	CASSEALRTGTYGYTF
TRBV7-9	TRBJ1-5	15	TRBD1	-	TGTGCCACCGACACCGGGACAGGGGGAAATCAGCCCCAGCATTTT	CATDTGTGGNQPQHF
TRBV19	TRBJ1-2	11	-	-	TGTGCCAGTAGTCTACGCTATGGCTACACCTTC	CASSLRYGYTF
TRBV5-4	TRBJ2-1	16	TRBD2	few	TGTGCCAGCAGCTTGTTCCTAGCGGGAGGACTCGATGAGCAGTTCTTC	CASSLFLAGGLDEQFF
TRBV30	TRBJ2-7	15	-	once	TGTGCCTGGAGTGTGGACGCCAGGGCCTCCTACGAGCAGTACTTC	CAWSVDARASYEQYF
TRBV7-9	TRBJ1-4	16	TRBD1	-	TGTGCCAGCAGCTTAGCCGACAGGGGGTATGATGAAAAACTGTTTTTT	CASSLADRGYDEKLFF
TRBV5-5	TRBJ2-3	16	TRBD2	-	TGTGCCAGCAGCTTGTATTCTAGCGGTTCCACAGATACGCAGTATTTT	CASSLYSSGSTDTQYF
TRBV7-2	TRBJ1-4	14	-	-	TGTGCCAGCAGCTTCCCAGGGACTAATGAAAAACTGTTTTTT	CASSFPGTNEKLFF
TRBV28	TRBJ1-1	11	-	-	TGTGCCAGCAGTTTATGGGCCGAAGCTTTCTTT	CASSLWAEAFF
TRBV28	TRBJ1-2	13	-	once	TGTGCCAGCAGTTTCGGCCAGGGCGATGGCTACACCTTC	CASSFGQGDGYTF
TRBV28	TRBJ2-7	14	TRBD2	few	TGTGCCAGCAGTTTAAACAGCGGGAGGTACGAGCAGTACTTC	CASSLNSGRYEQYF
TRBV10-3	TRBJ2-2	17	-	-	TGTGCCATCAGTGTATCGAACAGGGAAGGGAGGGACGGGGAGCTGTTTTTT	CAISVSNREGRDGELFF
TRBV5-5	TRBJ1-4	12	-	-	TGTGCCAGCAGCCCGGGCCCTCAAGGGGGAGATTTT	CASSPGPQGGDF
TRBV15	TRBJ2-7	14	-	-	TGTGCCACCAGGGCGGAAAGATACTCCTACGAGCAGTACTTC	CATRAERYSYEQYF
TRBV7-9	TRBJ1-1	14	-	-	TGTGCCAGCAGCTTTCTGTTAATGAACACTGAAGCTTTCTTT	CASSFLLMNTEAFF
TRBV30	TRBJ2-3	15	TRBD2	-	TGTGCCTGCGACGCGGGACTAGCGGGGACAGATACGCAGTATTTT	CACDAGLAGTDTQYF
TRBV4-2	TRBJ1-2	13	-	-	TGTGCCAGCAGCTCCCCGGCGGGGGATGGCTACACCTTC	CASSSPAGDGYTF
TRBV19	TRBJ2-4	14	TRBD2	-	TGTGCCAGTAGTATGGGTGGGGGGGTAAACATTCAGTACTTC	CASSMGGGVNIQYF
TRBV19	TRBJ2-2	14	-	once	TGTGCCAGTACGCAGGGCTCGAACACCGGGGAGCTGTTTTTT	CASTQGSNTGELFF
TRBV14	TRBJ2-7	12	-	-	TGTGCCAGCAGCGCGGGTCGAGTCGAGCAGTACTTC	CASSAGRVEQYF
TRBV5-1	TRBJ1-1	14	TRBD1	-	TGCGCCAGCAGAAACCAGGGGGCTGTCACTGAAGCTTTCTTT	CASRNQGAVTEAFF
TRBV20-1	TRBJ1-1	11	-	few	TGCAGTGCTAGAGATGTAGTTGAAGCTTTCTTT	CSARDVVEAFF
TRBV21-1	TRBJ2-7	15	-	few	TGTGCCAGCAGCAAAGCGCGGGGGAGATCCTACGAGCAGTACTTC	CASSKARGRSYEQYF
TRBV11-1	TRBJ2-7	15	TRBD2	-	TGTGCCAGCAGCTTAGCCGAGGGGACTAGCTACGAGCAGTACTTC	CASSLAEGTSYEQYF
TRBV9	TRBJ1-5	14	-	-	TGTGCCAGCAGCCCCACGGGGGTCAATCAGCCCCAGCATTTT	CASSPTGVNQPQHF
TRBV28	TRBJ2-1	16	-	many	TGTGCCAGCAGCCGACAGTTAGATTCCTCCTACAATGAGCAGTTCTTC	CASSRQLDSSYNEQFF
TRBV11-3	TRBJ2-1	16	-	many	TGTGCCAGCAGCTTAGTCGGTCAGGGACACTACAATGAGCAGTTCTTC	CASSLVGQGHYNEQFF
TRBV7-8	TRBJ2-1	11	TRBD1	few	TGTGCCAGCAGTGCAGGGGGTGAGCAGTTCTTC	CASSAGGEQFF
TRBV5-4	TRBJ2-2	15	-	-	TGTGCCAGCAGCTTGGGGGGCCAGAACACCGGGGAGCTGTTTTTT	CASSLGGQNTGELFF
TRBV7-2	TRBJ2-7	15	-	once	TGTGCCAGCAGCTTCCAAGCGATCGGGGCCTACGAGCAGTACTTC	CASSFQAIGAYEQYF
TRBV2	TRBJ1-4	16	-	-	TGTGCCAGCAGTTTTTTTCGCCAGGGCGGGGATGAAAAACTGTTTTTT	CASSFFRQGGDEKLFF
TRBV5-6	TRBJ2-7	14	-	-	TGTGCCAGCAGCTTCCGGGACTTCACCTACGAGCAGTACTTC	CASSFRDFTYEQYF
TRBV4-1	TRBJ2-4	15	-	-	TGCGCCAGCAGCCAAGAACAGATTTTCAAAAACATTCAGTACTTC	CASSQEQIFKNIQYF